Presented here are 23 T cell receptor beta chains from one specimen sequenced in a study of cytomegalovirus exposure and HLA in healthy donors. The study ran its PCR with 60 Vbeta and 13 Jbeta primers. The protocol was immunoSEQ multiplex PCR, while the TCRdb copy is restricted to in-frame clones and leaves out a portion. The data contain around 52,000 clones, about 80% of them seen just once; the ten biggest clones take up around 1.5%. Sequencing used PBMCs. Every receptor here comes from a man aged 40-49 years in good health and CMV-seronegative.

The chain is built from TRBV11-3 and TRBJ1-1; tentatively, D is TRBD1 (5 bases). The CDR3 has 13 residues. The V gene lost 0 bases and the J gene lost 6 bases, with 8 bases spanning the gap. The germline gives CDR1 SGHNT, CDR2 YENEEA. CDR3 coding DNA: TGTGCCAGCAGCTTAGATGGAGGGGCTGAAGCTTTCTTT. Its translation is CASSLDGGAEAFF.

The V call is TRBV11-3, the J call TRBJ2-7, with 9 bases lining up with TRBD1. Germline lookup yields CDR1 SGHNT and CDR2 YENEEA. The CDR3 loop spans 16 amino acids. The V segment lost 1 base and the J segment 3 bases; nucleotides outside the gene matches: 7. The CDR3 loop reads CASSLASTGGLYEQYF. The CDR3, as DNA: TGTGCCAGCAGCTTAGCTTCCACAGGGGGCCTCTACGAGCAGTACTTC.

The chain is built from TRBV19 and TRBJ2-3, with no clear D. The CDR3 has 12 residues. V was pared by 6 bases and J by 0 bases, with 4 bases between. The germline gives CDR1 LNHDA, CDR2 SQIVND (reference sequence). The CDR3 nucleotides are TGTGCCAGTAGGGGCAGCACAGATACGCAGTATTTT. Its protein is CASRGSTDTQYF.

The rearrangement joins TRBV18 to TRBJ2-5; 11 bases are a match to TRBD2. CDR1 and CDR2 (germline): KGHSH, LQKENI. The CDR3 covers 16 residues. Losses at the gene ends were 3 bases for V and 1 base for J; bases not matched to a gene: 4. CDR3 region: CASSPSLAGGQETQYF. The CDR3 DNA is TGTGCCAGCTCACCCAGCCTAGCGGGGGGCCAAGAGACCCAGTACTTC.

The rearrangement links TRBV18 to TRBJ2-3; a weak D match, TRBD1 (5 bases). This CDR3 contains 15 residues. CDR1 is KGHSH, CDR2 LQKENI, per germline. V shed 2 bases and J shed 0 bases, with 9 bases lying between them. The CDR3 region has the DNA TGTGCCAGCTCACCAAGGGGTCTAAGCACAGATACGCAGTATTTT. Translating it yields CASSPRGLSTDTQYF.

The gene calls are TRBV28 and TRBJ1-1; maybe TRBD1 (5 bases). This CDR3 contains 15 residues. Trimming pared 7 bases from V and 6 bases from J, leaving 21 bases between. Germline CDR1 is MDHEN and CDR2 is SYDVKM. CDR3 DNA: TGTGCCAGCAACAGGCGCGTGGCGGGGAAAGCTGAAGCTTTCTTT. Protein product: CASNRRVAGKAEAFF.

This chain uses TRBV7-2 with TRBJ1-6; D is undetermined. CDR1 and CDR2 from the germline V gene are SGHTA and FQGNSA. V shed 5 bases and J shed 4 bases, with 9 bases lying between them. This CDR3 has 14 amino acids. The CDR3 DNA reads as TGTGCCAGCAGCCCCCGACAATATAATTCACCCCTCCACTTT. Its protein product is CASSPRQYNSPLHF.

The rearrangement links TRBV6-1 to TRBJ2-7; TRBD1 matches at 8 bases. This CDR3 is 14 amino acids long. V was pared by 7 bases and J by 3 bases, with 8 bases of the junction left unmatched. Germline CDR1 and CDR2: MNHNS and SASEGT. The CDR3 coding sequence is TGTGCCAGCAATATGGACAGGGTACGCTACGAGCAGTACTTC. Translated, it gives CASNMDRVRYEQYF.

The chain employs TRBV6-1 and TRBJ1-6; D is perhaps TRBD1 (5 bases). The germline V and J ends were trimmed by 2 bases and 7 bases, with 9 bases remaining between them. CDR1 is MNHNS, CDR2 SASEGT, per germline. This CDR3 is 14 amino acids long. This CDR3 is CASSEMTENSPLHF. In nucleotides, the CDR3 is TGTGCCAGCAGTGAAATGACAGAAAATTCACCCCTCCACTTT.

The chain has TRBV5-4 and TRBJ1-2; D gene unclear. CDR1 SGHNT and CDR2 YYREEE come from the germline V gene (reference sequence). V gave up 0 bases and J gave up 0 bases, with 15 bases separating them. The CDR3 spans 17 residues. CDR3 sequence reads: CASSLGLTLETNYGYTF. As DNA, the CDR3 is TGTGCCAGCAGCTTGGGCCTGACACTTGAAACTAACTATGGCTACACCTTC.

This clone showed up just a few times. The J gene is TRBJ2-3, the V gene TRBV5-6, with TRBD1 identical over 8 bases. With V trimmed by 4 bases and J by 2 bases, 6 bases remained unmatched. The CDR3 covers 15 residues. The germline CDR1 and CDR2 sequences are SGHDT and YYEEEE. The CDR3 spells CASSPGQGTTDTQYF. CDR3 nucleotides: TGTGCCAGCAGCCCTGGACAGGGCACCACAGATACGCAGTATTTT.

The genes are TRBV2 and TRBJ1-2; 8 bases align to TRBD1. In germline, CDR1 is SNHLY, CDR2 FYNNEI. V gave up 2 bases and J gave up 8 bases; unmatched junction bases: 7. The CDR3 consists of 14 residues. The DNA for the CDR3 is TGTGCCAGCAGTGAAAGGACAGGGATAGGCGGCTACACCTTC. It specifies CASSERTGIGGYTF.

The CDR3 DNA reads as TGCAGCGTTGAAGGGGTGTCAGGATGGGAGAAGGGCCTCTACAATGAGCAGTTCTTC. It codes for CSVEGVSGWEKGLYNEQFF. The chain links TRBV29-1 to TRBJ2-1; a weak D match, TRBD2 (5 bases). CDR3 length equals 19 residues. V lost 1 base and J 3 bases, leaving 25 bases between the germline ends. Per germline, CDR1 SQVTM and CDR2 ANQGSEA.

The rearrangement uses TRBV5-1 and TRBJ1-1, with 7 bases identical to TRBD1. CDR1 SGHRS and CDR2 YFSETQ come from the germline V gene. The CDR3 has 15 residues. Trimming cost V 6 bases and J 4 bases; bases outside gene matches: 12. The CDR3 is CASTARGGKGTEAFF. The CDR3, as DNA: TGCGCCAGCACCGCACGAGGGGGCAAGGGCACTGAAGCTTTCTTT.

CDR3 amino acids: CASSSSGDRAQPQHF. The CDR3 coding sequence is TGTGCCAGTAGTAGCTCCGGGGACAGGGCTCAGCCCCAGCATTTT. This chain joins TRBV19 and TRBJ1-5; TRBD1 matches at 9 bases. V gave up 4 bases and J gave up 6 bases; unmatched junction bases: 7. The CDR3 has 15 residues. Germline CDR1 reads LNHDA; CDR2 reads SQIVND (reference sequence). The full variable domain, in which reference TRBV19 and TRBJ1-5 provide the parts outside the CDR3, is DGGITQSPKYLFRKEGQNVTLSCEQNLNHDAMYWYRQDPGQGLRLIYYSQIVNDFQKGDIAEGYSVSREKKESFPLTVTSAQKNPTAFYLCASSSSGDRAQPQHFGDGTRLSIL.

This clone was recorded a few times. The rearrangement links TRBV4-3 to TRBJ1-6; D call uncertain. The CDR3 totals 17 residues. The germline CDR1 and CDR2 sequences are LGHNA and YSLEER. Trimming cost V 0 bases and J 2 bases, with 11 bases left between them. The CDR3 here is CASSQEFSHTYNSPLHF. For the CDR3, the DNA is TGCGCCAGCAGCCAAGAATTTTCTCACACCTATAATTCACCCCTCCACTTT.

The CDR3 DNA sequence: TGTGCCAGCAGCTTTTCTACCAGGGACAGCTATGGCTACACCTTC. It codes for CASSFSTRDSYGYTF. The genes are TRBV7-9 and TRBJ1-2; 7 bases align to TRBD1. CDR1 is SEHNR, CDR2 FQNEAQ, per germline (reference sequence). After removal of 3 bases from V and 4 bases from J, the junction contained 8 bases not matched to a gene. The CDR3 is 15 amino acids.

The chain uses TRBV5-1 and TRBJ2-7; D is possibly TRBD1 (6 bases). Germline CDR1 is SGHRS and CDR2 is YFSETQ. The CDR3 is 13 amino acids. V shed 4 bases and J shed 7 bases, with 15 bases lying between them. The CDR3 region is CASSLSWGLEQYV. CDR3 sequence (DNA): TGCGCCAGCAGCCTCTCGTGGGGGCTTGAGCAGTACGTC.

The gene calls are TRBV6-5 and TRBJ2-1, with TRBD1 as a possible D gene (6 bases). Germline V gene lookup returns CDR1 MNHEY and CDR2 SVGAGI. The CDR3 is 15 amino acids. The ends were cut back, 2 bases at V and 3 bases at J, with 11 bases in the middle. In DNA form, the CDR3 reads TGTGCCAGCAGTTACACAGGGCCCTACTACAATGAGCAGTTCTTC. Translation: CASSYTGPYYNEQFF.

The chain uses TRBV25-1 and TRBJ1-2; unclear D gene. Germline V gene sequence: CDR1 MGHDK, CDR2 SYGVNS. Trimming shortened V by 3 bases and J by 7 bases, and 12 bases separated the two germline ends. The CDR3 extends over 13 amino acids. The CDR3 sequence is CASSDLGSGGYTF. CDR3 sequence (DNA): TGTGCCAGCAGTGATCTAGGGAGTGGTGGCTACACCTTC.

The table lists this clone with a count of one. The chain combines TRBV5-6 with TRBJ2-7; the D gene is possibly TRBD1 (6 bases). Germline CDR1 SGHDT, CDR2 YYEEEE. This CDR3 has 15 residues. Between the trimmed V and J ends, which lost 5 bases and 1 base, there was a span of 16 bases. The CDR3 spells CASRLGGPGSYEQYF. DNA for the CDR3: TGTGCCAGCAGACTAGGGGGTCCGGGTTCCTACGAGCAGTACTTC.

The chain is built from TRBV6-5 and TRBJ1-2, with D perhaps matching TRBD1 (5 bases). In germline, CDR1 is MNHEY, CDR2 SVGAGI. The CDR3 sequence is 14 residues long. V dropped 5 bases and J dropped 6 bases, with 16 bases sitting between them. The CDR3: CASSPDSPGHGYTF. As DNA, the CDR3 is TGTGCCAGCAGTCCAGACAGCCCAGGCCATGGCTACACCTTC.

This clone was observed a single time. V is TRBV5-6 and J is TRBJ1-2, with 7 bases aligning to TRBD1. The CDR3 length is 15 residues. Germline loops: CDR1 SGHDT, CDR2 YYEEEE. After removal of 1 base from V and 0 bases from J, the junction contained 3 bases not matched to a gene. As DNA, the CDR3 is TGTGCCAGCAGCTTGCGGGACAGAGCTAACTATGGCTACACCTTC. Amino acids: CASSLRDRANYGYTF.